The 30 T cell receptor beta chains reported below all come from one sample, sequenced in a study of T cells in Graves' hyperthyroidism and ophthalmopathy. RNA transcripts gave rise to amplified TCR beta CDR3 regions. The HTBI primer set drove a first-round RT-PCR of the TCR CDR3. MiXCR, applied by TCRdb to the multiplex PCR reads, yields one record per CDR3 protein. In the table there are some 550,000 distinct CDR3 sequences, less than 25% of which are singletons. The source material was blood. Every receptor here comes from a man aged 18 to 30 with Graves' hyperthyroidism.

This clonotype was counted only a few times. CDR3 region: CAIAGGYTEAFF. Here the CDR3 DNA reads TGTGCCATCGCCGGGGGTTATACTGAAGCTTTCTTT. The rearrangement links TRBV10-3 to TRBJ1-1, with D possibly matching TRBD1 (5 bases). CDR1 ENHRY and CDR2 SYGVKD come from the germline V gene. V was pared by 8 bases and J by 5 bases, with 12 bases between. The CDR3 spans 12 residues.

This chain joins TRBV5-1 and TRBJ2-5, with D possibly being TRBD1 (7 bases). Trimming left V 0 bases short and J 5 bases short, with 17 bases between. The CDR3 contains 16 residues. The germline V gene has CDR1 SGHRS and CDR2 YFSETQ. The DNA of the CDR3 is TGCGCCAGCAGCTTGGGCGCAGGGGGGAATCGGGAGACCCAGTACTTC. It yields the protein CASSLGAGGNRETQYF.

The rearrangement links TRBV2 to TRBJ2-7, with D perhaps matching TRBD2 (6 bases). This CDR3 is built from 13 residues. Per the germline V gene, CDR1 is SNHLY and CDR2 is FYNNEI. V was clipped by 5 bases and J by 6 bases, with 14 bases between them. The CDR3 sequence is CASSRDSTIEQYF. DNA of the CDR3: TGTGCCAGCAGTAGGGACTCCACGATCGAGCAGTACTTC.

CDR3 amino acids: CASSYTGTSGIGELFF. CDR3 DNA: TGTGCCAGCAGCTATACCGGGACTAGCGGGATCGGGGAGCTGTTTTTT. V is TRBV4-2 and J is TRBJ2-2, with 13 bases identical to TRBD2. The CDR3 sequence is 16 residues long. The germline V gene encodes CDR1 LGHNA and CDR2 YNFKEQ. J lost 7 bases, V lost 5 bases, and 7 bases had no gene match.

This clonotype was detected ten times or more. V usage is TRBV10-3 and J usage is TRBJ1-1, with 9 nucleotides matching TRBD1. This CDR3 spans 14 amino acids. The germline V gene encodes CDR1 ENHRY and CDR2 SYGVKD. V lost 7 bases to trimming and J lost 3 bases; unmatched junction nucleotides: 6. The CDR3 region is CAINRGQGDTEAFF. As DNA, the CDR3 is TGTGCCATCAACCGGGGACAGGGCGACACTGAAGCTTTCTTT.

The sample holds many counts of this clonotype. This chain connects TRBV20-1 to TRBJ1-5; maybe TRBD1 (5 bases). From germline, CDR1 is DFQATT and CDR2 SNEGSKA (reference sequence). This CDR3 comprises 16 residues. The V end was cut by 3 bases, the J end by 5 bases, with 20 bases between. The CDR3, as DNA: TGCAGTGCTAGTGATGCCGGACGGGGGAAAGATCAGCCCCAGCATTTT. Encoded protein: CSASDAGRGKDQPQHF.

Of note for this clonotype: A read error may account for a junction end that differs from germline. The V call is TRBV20-1, the J call TRBJ1-2; tentative D call: TRBD1 (6 bases). Germline V gene sequence: CDR1 DFQATT, CDR2 SNEGSKA (reference sequence). The CDR3 loop spans 14 amino acids. The CDR3, as DNA: TGCAGTACTAGAGATTCGTCAGGGGTAGGTGGCTACACCTTC. This translates into CSTRDSSGVGGYTF.

This clonotype showed up many times. The chain has TRBV6-1 and TRBJ2-2, with D tentatively TRBD1 (6 bases). The CDR3 extends over 15 amino acids. V lost 6 bases and J 0 bases, leaving 11 bases between the germline ends. Per the germline V gene, CDR1 is MNHNS and CDR2 is SASEGT. The CDR3: CASRRTVSNTGELFF. The CDR3 bases are TGTGCCAGCAGGCGGACAGTTTCGAACACCGGGGAGCTGTTTTTT.

In this sample, this clonotype turned up many times. The chain carries TRBV2 and TRBJ1-5, with D hard to call. CDR1 and CDR2 from the germline V gene are SNHLY and FYNNEI. V lost 4 bases, J lost 3 bases, and 7 bases lay in between. This CDR3 comprises 13 residues. The CDR3 DNA is TGTGCCAGCAGTGGAGGGCCCAATCAGCCCCAGCATTTT. This translates into CASSGGPNQPQHF.

Note on this clonotype: No conserved phenylalanine or tryptophan ends this CDR3, so it is likely a read error. The chain has TRBV3-1 and TRBJ2-7, with 7 bases identical to TRBD1. V lost 1 base to trimming and J lost 3 bases; unmatched junction nucleotides: 3. Germline-derived CDR1 and CDR2 are LGHDT and YNNKEL (reference sequence). This CDR3 spans 14 amino acids. The CDR3 DNA reads TGTGCCAGCAGCCAAGGGGACAGCTACTACGAGCAGTACCTC. Encoded protein: CASSQGDSYYEQYL.

The chain has TRBV6-2 or TRBV6-3 and TRBJ1-2, with TRBD1 matching 7 bases. This CDR3 region has 14 residues. J lost 7 bases, V lost 3 bases, and 8 bases had no gene match. Looked up from germline, CDR1 is MNHEY and CDR2 is SVGEGT. In DNA, the CDR3 is TGTGCCAGCAGTTATCCGATAGGGGGCTTTGGCTACACCTTC. It is translated as CASSYPIGGFGYTF.

This clonotype was observed at least ten times. The rearrangement links TRBV7-8 to TRBJ1-1; D remains ambiguous. The CDR3 has 14 amino acids. Trimming left V 3 bases short and J 4 bases short, with 12 bases between. Germline CDR1 SGHVS, CDR2 FQNEAQ. CDR3 residues: CASSFRRGGTEAFF. For the CDR3, the DNA is TGTGCCAGCAGCTTCCGCCGGGGAGGCACTGAAGCTTTCTTT. Drawing the rest from reference TRBV7-8 and TRBJ1-1, the complete variable domain is GAGVSQSPRYKVAKRGQDVALRCDPISGHVSLFWYQQALGQGPEFLTYFQNEAQLDKSGLPSDRFFAERPEGSVSTLKIQRTQQEDSAVYLCASSFRRGGTEAFFGQGTRLTVV.

This clonotype was picked up a small number of times. CDR3 protein: CASSPEGSALHF. The CDR3 coding sequence is TGCGCCAGCAGCCCGGAGGGTTCGGCCCTCCACTTT. V is TRBV5-1 and J is TRBJ1-6; D unclear. V shed 4 bases and J shed 14 bases, with 13 bases lying between them. Germline V CDR1 and CDR2: SGHRS, YFSETQ. The CDR3 consists of 12 residues.

In this sample, this clonotype turned up many times. The gene calls are TRBV4-1 and TRBJ2-5; 9 bases match TRBD1. Germline loops: CDR1 MGHRA, CDR2 YSYEKL. CDR3 length: 15 residues. After removal of 2 bases from V and 5 bases from J, the junction contained 6 bases not matched to a gene. The CDR3 here is CASSQPGQGFETQYF. In nucleotides, the CDR3 is TGCGCCAGCAGCCAACCGGGACAGGGATTTGAGACCCAGTACTTC.

The V gene is TRBV28, the J gene TRBJ2-7; 7 bases are shared with TRBD1. The CDR3 has 15 residues. From germline, CDR1 is MDHEN and CDR2 SYDVKM. V shed 8 bases and J 0 bases; nucleotides not matched to a gene: 10. CDR3 bases: TGTGCCAGCGAATCCCGACAGGGATTCTCCTACGAGCAGTACTTC. Translating it yields CASESRQGFSYEQYF. The entire variable domain, with the rest obtained from reference TRBV28 and TRBJ2-7, is as follows: DVKVTQSSRYLVKRTGEKVFLECVQDMDHENMFWYRQDPGLGLRLIYFSYDVKMKEKGDIPEGYSVSREKKERFSLILESASTNQTSMYLCASESRQGFSYEQYFGPGTRLTVT.

In its sample, this clonotype was seen many times. The V call is TRBV9, the J call TRBJ2-5; D ambiguous. CDR1 is SGDLS, CDR2 YYNGEE, per germline. V lost 0 bases to trimming and J lost 5 bases, with 14 bases between them. This CDR3 region has 15 residues. The CDR3 DNA follows: TGTGCCAGCAGCGTAGGAGCCTCTCCTAAGGAGACCCAGTACTTC. Encoded protein: CASSVGASPKETQYF.

This clonotype showed up many times. This sequence joins TRBV2 and TRBJ2-2; 12 nucleotides agree with TRBD2. CDR3 length: 17 amino acids. Germline V gene sequence: CDR1 SNHLY, CDR2 FYNNEI. Trimming took 6 bases from V and 2 from J; bases not matched to a gene: 7. The CDR3 region has the DNA TGTGCCAGCAGCCGAGGACTAGCGGGGCAAAACACCGGGGAGCTGTTTTTT. Its protein is CASSRGLAGQNTGELFF.

The chain employs TRBV6-1 and TRBJ2-7; D may be TRBD1 (6 bases). Trimming pared 6 bases from V and 1 base from J, leaving 16 bases between. CDR1 is MNHNS, CDR2 SASEGT, per germline. The CDR3 is 15 residues long. The CDR3 DNA reads TGTGCCAGCAGAACTACAGGGCGGGCATCCTACGAGCAGTACTTC. It codes for CASRTTGRASYEQYF.

This clonotype appeared many times. This chain joins TRBV6-1 and TRBJ1-5; D remains unclear. With 2 bases removed from V and 5 bases from J, the gap between germline ends came to 16 bases. CDR3 length equals 16 residues. The V gene's germline CDR1 is MNHNS and CDR2 SASEGT. This CDR3 is CASSERAAGPHQPQHF. CDR3 in DNA: TGTGCCAGCAGTGAACGGGCGGCCGGCCCTCATCAGCCCCAGCATTTT.

This clonotype was seen more than once but under ten times. The J gene is TRBJ2-7, the V gene TRBV30, with unresolved D. The CDR3 is 12 amino acids. Germline CDR1 is GTSNPN and CDR2 is SVGIG (reference sequence). The V end was cut by 3 bases, the J end by 4 bases, with 10 bases between. DNA of the CDR3: TGTGCCTGGAGCGGAGCCCCATACGAGCAGTACTTC. Translated, it gives CAWSGAPYEQYF.

In its sample, this clonotype was seen many times. J is TRBJ2-2 and V is TRBV20-1, with a possible D match to TRBD1 (5 bases). This CDR3 has 15 amino acids. V lost 1 base and J lost 2, with 11 bases in between. Germline CDR1 is DFQATT and CDR2 is SNEGSKA (reference sequence). The CDR3 here is CSARALGHNTGELFF. The CDR3 DNA sequence: TGCAGTGCTAGAGCCCTTGGACATAACACCGGGGAGCTGTTTTTT.

This clonotype was counted between two and nine times. V and J are TRBV19 and TRBJ2-2; 10 bases are a match to TRBD1. The junction had 7 bases not matched to a gene; V was cut back by 3 bases and J by 6 bases. This CDR3 has 16 amino acids. Germline V gene data show CDR1 as LNHDA and CDR2 as SQIVND (reference sequence). CDR3 bases: TGTGCCAGTAGTATCAGGACAGGGGGTTATGCCGGGGAGCTGTTTTTT. Its protein product is CASSIRTGGYAGELFF.

The rearrangement uses TRBV12-3 or TRBV12-4 and TRBJ1-5; D perhaps matches TRBD1 (6 bases). The CDR3 consists of 15 residues. The V and J ends lost 7 bases and 4 bases respectively, with 17 bases between them. CDR3 coding DNA: TGTGCCAGCAAAAAAAGGGGGGTCCGAAATCAGCCCCAGCATTTT. Translation gives CASKKRGVRNQPQHF.

This clonotype was seen many times. The rearrangement joins TRBV20-1 to TRBJ1-2; D not certain. Germline V gene data show CDR1 as DFQATT and CDR2 as SNEGSKA (reference sequence). CDR3 length equals 14 residues. Trimming shortened V by 3 bases and J by 4 bases, and 15 bases separated the two germline ends. The chain's CDR3 is CSARRSTAFYGYTF. As DNA, the CDR3 is TGCAGTGCTAGGCGTTCGACCGCCTTCTATGGCTACACCTTC.

The J gene is TRBJ1-2, the V gene TRBV6-1, with TRBD1 matching over 7 bases. Germline V gene lookup returns CDR1 MNHNS and CDR2 SASEGT. Trimming at V came to 6 bases and at J to 7 bases, leaving 11 bases not matched to a gene. The CDR3 extends over 14 amino acids. The CDR3: CASRGGQPRGGYTF. In DNA, the CDR3 is TGTGCCAGCAGGGGGGGACAGCCTAGGGGTGGCTACACCTTC.

The CDR3 nucleotides read TGCAGCGTTGTAGGCGCGAACACCGGGGAGCTGTTTTTT. It encodes CSVVGANTGELFF. The chain couples TRBV29-1 to TRBJ2-2; D is ambiguous. CDR1 is SQVTM, CDR2 ANQGSEA, per germline. V gave up 4 bases and J gave up 0 bases, with 6 bases separating them. This CDR3 has 13 amino acids.

This clonotype was counted ten times or more. This sequence joins TRBV13 and TRBJ1-5; weak D call: TRBD1 (6 bases). V dropped 0 bases and J dropped 7 bases, with 13 bases sitting between them. This CDR3 spans 15 amino acids. In germline, CDR1 is PRHDT, CDR2 FYEKMQ (reference sequence). The CDR3 here is CASSLGGSGQQPQHF. CDR3 bases: TGTGCCAGCAGCTTAGGGGGCTCGGGACAACAGCCCCAGCATTTT. The full variable domain, with the rest looked up from reference TRBV13 and TRBJ1-5, is AAGVIQSPRHLIKEKRETATLKCYPIPRHDTVYWYQQGPGQDPQFLISFYEKMQSDKGSIPDRFSAQQFSDYHSELNMSSLELGDSALYFCASSLGGSGQQPQHFGDGTRLSIL.

The chain recombines TRBV2 with TRBJ2-5; 12 bases match TRBD1. The J segment lost 2 bases and the V segment lost 3 bases, leaving 4 bases of the junction unmatched. The germline gives CDR1 SNHLY, CDR2 FYNNEI. CDR3 length: 16 residues. CDR3 sequence reads: CASSEGTGGTQETQYF. The DNA of the CDR3 is TGTGCCAGCAGTGAGGGGACAGGGGGCACTCAAGAGACCCAGTACTTC.

This clonotype was found many times. J is TRBJ1-2 and V is TRBV6-1; D possibly corresponds to TRBD1 (6 bases). The germline gives CDR1 MNHNS, CDR2 SASEGT. This CDR3 has 13 residues. The V end lost 6 bases, the J end lost 4 bases, and 12 bases lay between the germline ends. CDR3 nucleotide sequence: TGTGCCAGCAGCCGGGACACCACCTATGGCTACACCTTC. Protein sequence: CASSRDTTYGYTF.

This clonotype was counted ten times or more. The chain couples TRBV11-1 to TRBJ1-5, with TRBD1 as a possible D gene (5 bases). The CDR3 spans 16 residues. The V end was cut by 5 bases, the J end by 5 bases, with 19 bases between. Looked up from germline, CDR1 is SGHAT and CDR2 is FQDESV (reference sequence). Written as DNA, the CDR3 is TGTGCCAGCAGCCTAGGCGAGGGGATGGGAGATCAGCCCCAGCATTTT. Amino acid sequence: CASSLGEGMGDQPQHF.